This T cell receptor beta chain was captured by sequencing in a study of T-cell reconstitution after alpha-beta-depleted transplantation in children. Preparing the TCRbeta library involved the use of unique molecular identifiers. TCRdb recomputed calls from the PCR reads with MiXCR, one row per CDR3 protein. The data show about 420,000 distinct CDR3 sequences, approximately 11% seen once. V was trimmed by 4 bases and J by 7 bases, leaving 23 bases between them. CDR1 is MGHDK, CDR2 SYGVNS, per germline. This CDR3 comprises 17 residues. This clonotype was detected ten times or more. V is TRBV25-1 and J is TRBJ2-1; D is perhaps TRBD2 (6 bases). Sequencing was performed on PBMCs from the stem cell graft donor, taken from the stem cell graft. This clonotype was obtained from a human donor who donated a stem cell graft to a child with acute myeloid leukemia. DNA for the CDR3: TGTGCCAGCAGTGCGGTAGCGGACTCCCTTACGGTAAATGAGCAGTTCTTC. Translation: CASSAVADSLTVNEQFF.